This T cell receptor beta chain was captured by sequencing in a study of T-cell memory formation after mild COVID-19. This CDR3 contains 13 residues. V was trimmed by 5 bases and J by 4 bases, leaving 11 bases between them. The V gene's germline CDR1 is MRHNA and CDR2 SNTAGT. MiXCR was run by TCRdb on the 5' RACE reads, yielding one entry per CDR3 protein. This repertoire shows approximately 250,000 distinct CDR3 sequences, 16% found once; its top ten account for 22%. This TCR came from a man between 18 and 29 years old who had mild COVID-19 (a few samples of this study predate the infection). Cell type and time point are not known. The sequencing sample was made of PBMCs or a T cell subset sorted from them (not recorded which). The chain employs TRBV6-4 and TRBJ1-1, with D possibly being TRBD1 (5 bases). CDR3: CASSPGPGTEAFF. In nucleotides, the CDR3 is TGTGCCAGCAGTCCGGGACCGGGCACTGAAGCTTTCTTT.